This T cell receptor (beta chain) derives from a study of CD8 T cells in Susac syndrome. Study results and limitations: The study's TCR sequencing and HLA analysis covered a relatively small number of individuals, and the study acknowledged this.

CD8+ and CD4+ T cells from blood underwent TCR beta sequencing. The CD8+ and CD4+ T cells were negatively isolated, with the TEMRA cells enriched by FACS. Comments on this clonotype: What it binds is not known.

Random hexamers primed reverse transcription of about 0.5 to 1 ug RNA. TCR beta CDR3 was amplified by immunoSEQ multiplex PCR. This amplification extended across 54 Vbeta and 13 Jbeta segments. TCRdb reprocessed the immunoSEQ multiplex PCR reads via MiXCR and lists one record per CDR3 protein. The table records approximately 110,000 distinct CDR3 sequences, over 85% of them present only once. V shed 1 base and J shed 10 bases, with 16 bases lying between them. There are 15 residues in the CDR3. CDR1 SGHTA and CDR2 FQGNSA come from the germline V gene. The sequenced material came from CD4+ T cells from PBMCs. This receptor was obtained from a human donor in good health. V is TRBV7-2 and J is TRBJ1-4; D gene ambiguous. The CDR3 nucleotides read TGTGCCAGCAGCTTAGAAGGGATAGAGATGGCAAAACTGTTTTTT. Amino acid sequence: CASSLEGIEMAKLFF.